This TCR beta chain is from a study of blood T cell repertoires in COVID-19. Clones were read by immunoSEQ multiplex PCR, and TCRdb kept only the in-frame ones, dropping some. Of roughly 220,000 clones listed, around 85% are singletons. The CDR3 loop spans 16 amino acids. Germline loops: CDR1 SGHNT, CDR2 YENEEA. The trim removed 1 base at V and 0 bases at J, leaving 4 bases unmatched. This receptor was taken from a woman aged 40-49 years with acute COVID-19. The chain couples TRBV11-3 to TRBJ2-7, with 9 bases that match TRBD1. The specimen sequenced was PBMCs or T cells enriched from blood (not recorded which). The chain's CDR3 is CASSLGGTGSSYEQYF. The CDR3 DNA sequence: TGTGCCAGCAGCTTAGGGGGGACAGGGAGCTCCTACGAGCAGTACTTC.